There are many counts of the clone carrying this T cell receptor (beta chain). Looked up from germline, CDR1 is MNHNS and CDR2 is SASEGT. V dropped 5 bases and J dropped 6 bases, with 14 bases sitting between them. CDR3 length: 13 amino acids. This specimen belongs to a study of blood T cells in healthy people across ages. The second PCR ran about 6 to 12 cycles with a sample-barcoded 5' primer and J-beta primers. Samples each returned at least 2.5 million CDR3-containing paired-end reads. MiXCR was run by TCRdb on the 5' RACE reads, yielding one entry per CDR3 protein. The table has around 900,000 distinct CDR3 sequences, around 26% seen once; the top ten hold approximately 15%.

The clonotype comes from a woman aged 80 or over in good health. The chain couples TRBV6-1 to TRBJ2-7; D gene unclear. The sequenced sample was blood. The CDR3 nucleotides read TGTGCCAGCAGTCCCACCCGGGTGAGCGAGCAGTACTTC. The encoded protein is CASSPTRVSEQYF.